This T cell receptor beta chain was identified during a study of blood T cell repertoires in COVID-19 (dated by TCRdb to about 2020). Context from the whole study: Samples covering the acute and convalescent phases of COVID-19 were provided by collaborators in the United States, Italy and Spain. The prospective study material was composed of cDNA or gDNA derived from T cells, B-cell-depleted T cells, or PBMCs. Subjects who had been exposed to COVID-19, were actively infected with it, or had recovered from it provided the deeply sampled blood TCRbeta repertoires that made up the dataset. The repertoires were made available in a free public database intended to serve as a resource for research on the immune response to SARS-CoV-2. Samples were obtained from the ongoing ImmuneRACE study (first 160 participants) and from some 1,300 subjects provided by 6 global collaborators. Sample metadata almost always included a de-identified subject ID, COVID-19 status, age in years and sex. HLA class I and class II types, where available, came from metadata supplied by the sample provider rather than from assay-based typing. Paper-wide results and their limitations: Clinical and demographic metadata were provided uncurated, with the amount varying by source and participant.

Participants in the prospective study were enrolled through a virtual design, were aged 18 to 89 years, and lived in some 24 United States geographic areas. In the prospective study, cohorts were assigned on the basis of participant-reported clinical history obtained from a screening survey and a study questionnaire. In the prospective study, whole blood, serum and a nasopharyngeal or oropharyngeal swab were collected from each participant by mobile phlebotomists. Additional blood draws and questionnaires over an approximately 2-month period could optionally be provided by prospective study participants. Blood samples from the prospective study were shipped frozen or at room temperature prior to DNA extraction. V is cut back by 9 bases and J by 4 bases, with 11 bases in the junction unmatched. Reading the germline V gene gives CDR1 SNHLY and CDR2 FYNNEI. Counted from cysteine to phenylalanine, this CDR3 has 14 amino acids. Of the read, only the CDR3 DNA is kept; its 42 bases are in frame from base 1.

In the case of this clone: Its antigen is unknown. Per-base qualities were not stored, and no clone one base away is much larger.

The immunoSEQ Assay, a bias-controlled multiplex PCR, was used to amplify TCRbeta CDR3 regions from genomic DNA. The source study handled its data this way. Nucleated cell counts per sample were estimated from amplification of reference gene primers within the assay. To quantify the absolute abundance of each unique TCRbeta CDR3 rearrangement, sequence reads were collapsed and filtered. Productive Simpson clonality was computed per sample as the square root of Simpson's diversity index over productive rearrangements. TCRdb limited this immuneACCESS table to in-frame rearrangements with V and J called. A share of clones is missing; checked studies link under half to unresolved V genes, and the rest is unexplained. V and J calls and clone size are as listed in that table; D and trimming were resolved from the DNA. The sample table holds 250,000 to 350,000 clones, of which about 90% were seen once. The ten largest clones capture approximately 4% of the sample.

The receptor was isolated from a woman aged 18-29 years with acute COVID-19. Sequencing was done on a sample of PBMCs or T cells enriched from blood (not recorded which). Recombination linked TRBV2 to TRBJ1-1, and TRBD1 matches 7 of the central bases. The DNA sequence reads TGTGCCAGTAGTACAGGGGCACTGAGCACTGAAGCTTTCTTT. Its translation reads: CASSTGALSTEAFF.